These 9 T cell receptor beta chains were all obtained from the same sample, sequenced in a study of cytomegalovirus exposure and HLA in healthy donors. The primer mix had 60 Vbeta and 13 Jbeta primers. TCRdb's copy holds only in-frame clones and misses some; the assay was immunoSEQ multiplex PCR. The sample records some 98,000 clones, 75% to 85% being singletons. The sequenced sample consisted of PBMCs. The receptor source for this set is a man aged 18 to 29 in good health and CMV-seropositive.

The chain links TRBV28 to TRBJ1-1; TRBD1 aligns across 9 bases. CDR1 is MDHEN, CDR2 SYDVKM, per germline. CDR3 length: 14 amino acids. The V and J ends lost 6 bases and 5 bases, in that order; junction bases with no gene match: 7. DNA for the CDR3: TGTGCCAGCAGGGGGGACAGGGAAGAAACTGAAGCTTTCTTT. This encodes CASRGDREETEAFF.

The chain has TRBV5-1 and TRBJ1-5; TRBD1 is a possible D gene (5 bases). Trimming left V 0 bases short and J 0 bases short, with 19 bases between. The germline V gene has CDR1 SGHRS and CDR2 YFSETQ. There are 19 residues in the CDR3. In DNA form, the CDR3 reads TGCGCCAGCAGCTTGGCTCCTCAGGGTAGGGGATCTAGCAATCAGCCCCAGCATTTT. Translating it yields CASSLAPQGRGSSNQPQHF.

The chain has TRBV6-1 and TRBJ2-3; D unresolved. Deletions cut 5 bases from V and 1 base from J, with 7 bases between. Germline V lookup: CDR1 MNHNS, CDR2 SASEGT. The length of the CDR3 is 13 residues. The CDR3 here is CASSRPGTDTQYF. The CDR3 DNA reads as TGTGCCAGCAGTCGTCCCGGCACAGATACGCAGTATTTT.

This clone was seen a few times. The gene calls are TRBV28 and TRBJ2-5; TRBD2 aligns across 10 bases. The CDR3 contains 17 residues. Germline trimming cut 2 bases from V and 5 bases from J; bases unmatched to any gene: 11. Germline assignment: CDR1 MDHEN and CDR2 SYDVKM. The chain's CDR3 is CASSLPVKRGGQETQYF. The CDR3 DNA is TGTGCCAGCAGTTTACCGGTGAAGCGGGGGGGTCAGGAGACCCAGTACTTC.

The V call is TRBV5-4, the J call TRBJ2-7; D uncertain. Trimming stripped 4 bases from V and 5 bases from J, with 7 bases between. CDR3 length: 11 residues. In germline, CDR1 is SGHNT, CDR2 YYREEE (reference sequence). The CDR3 DNA follows: TGTGCCAGCAGCCTTCTTAACGAGCAGTACTTC. It encodes CASSLLNEQYF.

This chain links TRBV5-1 with TRBJ2-3; 11 bases align to TRBD2. V was pared by 1 base and J by 4 bases, with 2 bases of the junction left unmatched. CDR1 SGHRS and CDR2 YFSETQ come from the germline V gene. This CDR3 has 15 amino acids. Written as DNA, the CDR3 is TGCGCCAGCAGCTTGATGACTAGCGGGGCAGATACGCAGTATTTT. It codes for CASSLMTSGADTQYF.

The chain couples TRBV9 to TRBJ2-7; D is possibly TRBD1 (6 bases). The CDR3 runs 14 residues. The V end was cut by 4 bases, the J end by 0 bases, with 11 bases between. Germline lookup yields CDR1 SGDLS and CDR2 YYNGEE. The CDR3 DNA reads as TGTGCCAGCAGCTCGGACAGCAGCTCCTACGAGCAGTACTTC. Its protein product is CASSSDSSSYEQYF.

This clone turned up a few times. This sequence joins TRBV7-9 and TRBJ1-4; possible D gene TRBD1, 5 bases. The germline V and J ends were trimmed by 3 bases and 5 bases, with 10 bases remaining between them. This CDR3 is built from 14 residues. Germline V gene data show CDR1 as SEHNR and CDR2 as FQNEAQ (reference sequence). The CDR3 DNA reads TGTGCCAGCAGCTTTCCGGGGGAAAATGAAAAACTGTTTTTT. Encoded protein: CASSFPGENEKLFF.

CDR3 sequence reads: CAWSLDSYEQYF. CDR3 nucleotide sequence: TGTGCCTGGAGTCTAGACTCCTACGAGCAGTACTTC. V and J are TRBV30 and TRBJ2-7, with no clear D. This CDR3 spans 12 amino acids. The V and J ends lost 2 bases and 0 bases respectively, with 5 bases between them. Per germline, CDR1 GTSNPN and CDR2 SVGIG (reference sequence). Filled out from reference TRBV30 and TRBJ2-7, the complete variable domain reads SQTIHQWPATLVQPVGSPLSLECTVEGTSNPNLYWYRQAAGRGLQLLFYSVGIGQISSEVPQNLSASRPQDRQFILSSKKLLLSDSGFYLCAWSLDSYEQYFGPGTRLTVT.